The 13 T cell receptor beta chains listed next were all sequenced from one sample in a study of OX40 agonist ivuxolimab in advanced cancers. Profiled with immunoSEQ multiplex PCR; TCRdb holds only in-frame clones, not every one. The table includes 60,000 to 65,000 clones, about 90% detected once. The sample consisted of CD4+ or CD8+ T cells sorted from blood, taken in a trial of the OX40 agonist ivuxolimab. All receptors come from an adult with an advanced solid tumor such as melanoma, head and neck, liver or kidney cancer.

The CDR3 DNA reads TGTGCCAGCAGCTTGGCCGTAGGCACCGGGGAGCTGTTTTTT. It translates to CASSLAVGTGELFF. The V call is TRBV5-8, the J call TRBJ2-2; D call uncertain. From germline, CDR1 is SGHTS and CDR2 YDEGEE. V was pared by 0 bases and J by 4 bases, with 7 bases between. The CDR3 loop spans 14 amino acids.

The genes are TRBV5-4 and TRBJ2-3; TRBD2 agrees at 13 bases. This CDR3 is built from 16 residues. Trimming took 1 base from V and 5 from J; bases not matched to a gene: 4. In germline, CDR1 is SGHNT, CDR2 YYREEE (reference sequence). The CDR3 bases are TGTGCCAGCAGCTTGAAACTAGCGGGAGGGCAAGATACGCAGTATTTT. It codes for CASSLKLAGGQDTQYF.

The chain links TRBV6-1 to TRBJ1-2; D unclear. Trimming stripped 1 base from V and 4 bases from J, with 10 bases between. This CDR3 is 14 amino acids long. Germline assignment: CDR1 MNHNS and CDR2 SASEGT. CDR3 nucleotide sequence: TGTGCCAGCAGTGAAGATCGTCAGAGCTATGGCTACACCTTC. This translates into CASSEDRQSYGYTF.

The rearrangement uses TRBV27 and TRBJ2-7, with 9 bases fitting TRBD1. The CDR3 loop spans 14 amino acids. The germline gives CDR1 MNHEY, CDR2 SMNVEV (reference sequence). With 6 bases clipped from V and 7 bases from J, the junction kept 10 bases outside the gene matches. Here the CDR3 DNA reads TGTGCCAGCAGGTGGGACAGGGTTTCATCGGAGCAGTACTTC. It codes for CASRWDRVSSEQYF.

The chain recombines TRBV19 with TRBJ2-7; 13 nucleotides agree with TRBD2. CDR3 length: 14 residues. Per germline, CDR1 LNHDA and CDR2 SQIVND (reference sequence). The junction had 6 bases not matched to a gene; V was cut back by 6 bases and J by 7 bases. CDR3 nucleotide sequence: TGTGCCAGTAGCGGACTAGCGGGAGAGGGGGAGCAGTACTTC. It yields the protein CASSGLAGEGEQYF. Combining the CDR3 with reference TRBV19 and TRBJ2-7 gives the whole variable domain DGGITQSPKYLFRKEGQNVTLSCEQNLNHDAMYWYRQDPGQGLRLIYYSQIVNDFQKGDIAEGYSVSREKKESFPLTVTSAQKNPTAFYLCASSGLAGEGEQYFGPGTRLTVT.

V is TRBV7-8 and J is TRBJ2-7, with 11 positions matching TRBD2. Trimming removed 3 bases from V and 7 bases from J; junction bases left unmatched: 11. The CDR3 covers 16 residues. The V gene's germline CDR1 is SGHVS and CDR2 FQNEAQ. This chain's CDR3 is CASSFDSGRANWEQYF. DNA of the CDR3: TGTGCCAGCAGCTTCGATAGCGGGAGGGCCAATTGGGAGCAGTACTTC.

This rearrangement joins TRBV4-1 to TRBJ2-2, with 7 bases aligning to TRBD1. The CDR3 consists of 15 residues. V lost 6 bases and J lost 3; bases outside the gene matches: 7. CDR1 and CDR2 from the germline V gene are MGHRA and YSYEKL. CDR3 in amino acids: CASSRWDRDTGELFF. CDR3 nucleotides: TGCGCCAGCAGTCGATGGGACAGAGACACCGGGGAGCTGTTTTTT.

This chain connects TRBV10-3 to TRBJ2-2, with unresolved D. From germline, CDR1 is ENHRY and CDR2 SYGVKD. The ends were cut back, 2 bases at V and 5 bases at J, with 6 bases in the middle. CDR3 size: 13 residues. The CDR3 reads CAISEGRTGELFF. The CDR3 DNA sequence: TGTGCCATCAGTGAGGGCAGAACCGGGGAGCTGTTTTTT.

The chain is built from TRBV25-1 and TRBJ1-5; no reliable D call. V lost 7 bases to trimming and J lost 0 bases, with 13 bases between them. The CDR3 loop spans 15 amino acids. Per germline, CDR1 MGHDK and CDR2 SYGVNS. This CDR3 is CASNRVRASNQPQHF. DNA for the CDR3: TGTGCCAGCAATCGGGTCCGGGCTAGCAATCAGCCCCAGCATTTT.

The rearrangement links TRBV6-1 to TRBJ2-7, with 8 bases lining up with TRBD1. V gave up 3 bases and J gave up 8 bases; unmatched junction bases: 6. The CDR3 extends over 13 amino acids. Germline V gene lookup returns CDR1 MNHNS and CDR2 SASEGT. The CDR3 reads CASSEISRGQQYF. CDR3 DNA: TGTGCCAGCAGTGAGATAAGCAGGGGGCAGCAGTACTTC.

The chain uses TRBV4-1 and TRBJ2-4; D call uncertain. The V end lost 3 bases, the J end lost 2 bases, and 5 bases lay between the germline ends. The CDR3 runs to 13 residues. Germline values: CDR1 MGHRA, CDR2 YSYEKL. The CDR3 loop is CASSHPTKNIQYF. CDR3 bases: TGCGCCAGCAGCCACCCTACCAAAAACATTCAGTACTTC.

DNA of the CDR3: TGTGCTAGTGGCCCCGGACAGGGCAATCAGCCCCAGCATTTT. Translating it yields CASGPGQGNQPQHF. The chain has TRBV12-5 and TRBJ1-5, with 7 bases that match TRBD1. With 6 bases clipped from V and 2 bases from J, the junction kept 4 bases outside the gene matches. From germline, CDR1 is LGHNT and CDR2 FRNRAP. This CDR3 spans 14 amino acids.

The CDR3 loop reads CASSDGTRNSPLHF. CDR3 DNA: TGTGCCAGCAGCGACGGGACAAGGAATTCACCCCTCCACTTT. The chain employs TRBV7-3 and TRBJ1-6, with D possibly matching TRBD1 (6 bases). The CDR3 spans 14 residues. Germline V gene lookup returns CDR1 SGHTA and CDR2 FQGTGA. The ends were cut back, 5 bases at V and 7 bases at J, with 12 bases in the middle. Full variable domain (missing parts from reference TRBV7-3 and TRBJ1-6): GAGVSQTPSNKVTEKGKYVELRCDPISGHTALYWYRQSLGQGPEFLIYFQGTGAADDSGLPNDRFFAVRPEGSVSTLKIQRTERGDSAVYLCASSDGTRNSPLHFGNGTRLTVT.